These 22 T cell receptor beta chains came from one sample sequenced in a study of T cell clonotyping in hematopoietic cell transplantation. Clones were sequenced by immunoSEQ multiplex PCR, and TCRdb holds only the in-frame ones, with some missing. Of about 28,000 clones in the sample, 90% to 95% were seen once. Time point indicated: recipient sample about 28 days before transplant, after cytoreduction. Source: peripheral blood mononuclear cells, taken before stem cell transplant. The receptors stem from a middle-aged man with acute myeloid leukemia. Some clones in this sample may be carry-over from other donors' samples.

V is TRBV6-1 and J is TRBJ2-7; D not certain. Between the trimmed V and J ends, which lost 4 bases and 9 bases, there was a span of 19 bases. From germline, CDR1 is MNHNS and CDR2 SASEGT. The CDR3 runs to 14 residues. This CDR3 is CASSVKLDAEGQYF. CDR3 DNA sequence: TGTGCCAGCAGTGTAAAGTTAGACGCCGAAGGGCAGTACTTC.

CDR3 DNA: TGCGCCAGCAGCCAAGTGGGTGCGGCTAACACCGGGGAGCTGTTTTTT. This sequence encodes CASSQVGAANTGELFF. V gene TRBV4-3 combines with J gene TRBJ2-2; D ambiguous. This CDR3 comprises 16 residues. The V gene's germline CDR1 is LGHNA and CDR2 YSLEER. V was pared by 1 base and J by 2 bases, with 11 bases between.

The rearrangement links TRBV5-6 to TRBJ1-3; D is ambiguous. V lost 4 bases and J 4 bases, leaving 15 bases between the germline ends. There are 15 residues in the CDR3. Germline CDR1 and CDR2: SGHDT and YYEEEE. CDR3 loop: CASSHWTELGNTIYF. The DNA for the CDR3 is TGTGCCAGCAGCCATTGGACCGAGCTAGGAAACACCATATATTTT. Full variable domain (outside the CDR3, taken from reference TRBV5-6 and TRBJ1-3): DAGVTQSPTHLIKTRGQQVTLRCSPKSGHDTVSWYQQALGQGPQFIFQYYEEEERQRGNFPDRFSGHQFPNYSSELNVNALLLGDSALYLCASSHWTELGNTIYFGEGSWLTVV.

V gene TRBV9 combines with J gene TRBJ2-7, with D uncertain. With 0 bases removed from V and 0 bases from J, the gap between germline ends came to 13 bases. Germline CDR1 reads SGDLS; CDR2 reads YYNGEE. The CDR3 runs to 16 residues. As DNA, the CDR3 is TGTGCCAGCAGCGTAGGAAGTCGGGCTACCTCCTACGAGCAGTACTTC. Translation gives CASSVGSRATSYEQYF. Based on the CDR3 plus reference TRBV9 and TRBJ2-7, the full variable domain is DSGVTQTPKHLITATGQRVTLRCSPRSGDLSVYWYQQSLDQGLQFLIQYYNGEERAKGNILERFSAQQFPDLHSELNLSSLELGDSALYFCASSVGSRATSYEQYFGPGTRLTVT.

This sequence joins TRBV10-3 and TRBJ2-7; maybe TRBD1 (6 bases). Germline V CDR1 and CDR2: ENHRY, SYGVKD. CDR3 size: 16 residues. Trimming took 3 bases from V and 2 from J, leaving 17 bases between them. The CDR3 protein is CAISEGGGLLAYEQYF. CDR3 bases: TGTGCCATCAGTGAAGGTGGGGGCCTCCTTGCCTACGAGCAGTACTTC.

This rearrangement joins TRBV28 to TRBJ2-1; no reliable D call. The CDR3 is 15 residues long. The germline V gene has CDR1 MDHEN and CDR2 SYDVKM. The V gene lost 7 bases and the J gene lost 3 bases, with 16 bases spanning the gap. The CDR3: CASTAPPFNYNEQFF. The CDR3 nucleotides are TGTGCCAGCACGGCCCCACCTTTTAACTACAATGAGCAGTTCTTC. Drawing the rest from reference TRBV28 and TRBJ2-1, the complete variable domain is DVKVTQSSRYLVKRTGEKVFLECVQDMDHENMFWYRQDPGLGLRLIYFSYDVKMKEKGDIPEGYSVSREKKERFSLILESASTNQTSMYLCASTAPPFNYNEQFFGPGTRLTVL.

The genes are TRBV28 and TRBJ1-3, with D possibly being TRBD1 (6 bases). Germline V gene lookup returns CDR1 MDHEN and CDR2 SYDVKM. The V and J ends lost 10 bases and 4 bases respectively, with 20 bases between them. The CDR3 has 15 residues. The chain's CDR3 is CATKGSRGRGNTIYF. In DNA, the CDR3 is TGTGCCACCAAGGGGTCCAGGGGCCGGGGAAACACCATATATTTT.

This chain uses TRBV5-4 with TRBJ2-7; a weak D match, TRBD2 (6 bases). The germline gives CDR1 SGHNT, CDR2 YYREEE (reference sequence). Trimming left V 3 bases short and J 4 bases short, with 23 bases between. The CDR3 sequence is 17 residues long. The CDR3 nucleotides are TGTGCCAGCAGCTCGACTGTCTTCGGGACGGGGACTTACGAGCAGTACTTC. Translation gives CASSSTVFGTGTYEQYF.

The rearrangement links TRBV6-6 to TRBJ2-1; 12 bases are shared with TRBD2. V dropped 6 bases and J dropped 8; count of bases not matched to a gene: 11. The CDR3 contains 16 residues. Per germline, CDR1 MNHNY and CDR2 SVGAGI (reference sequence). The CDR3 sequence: CASSFASGGAVDEQFF. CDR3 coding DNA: TGTGCCAGCAGCTTCGCTAGCGGGGGGGCCGTCGATGAGCAGTTCTTC.

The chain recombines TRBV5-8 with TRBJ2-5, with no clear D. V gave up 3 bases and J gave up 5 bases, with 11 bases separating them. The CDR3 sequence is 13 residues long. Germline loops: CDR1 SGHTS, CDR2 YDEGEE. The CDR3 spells CASSYRRVETQYF. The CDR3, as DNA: TGTGCCAGCAGCTACAGACGGGTCGAGACCCAGTACTTC. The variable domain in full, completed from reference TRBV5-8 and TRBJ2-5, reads EAGVTQSPTHLIKTRGQQATLRCSPISGHTSVYWYQQALGLGLQFLLWYDEGEERNRGNFPPRFSGRQFPNYSSELNVNALELEDSALYLCASSYRRVETQYFGPGTRLLVL.

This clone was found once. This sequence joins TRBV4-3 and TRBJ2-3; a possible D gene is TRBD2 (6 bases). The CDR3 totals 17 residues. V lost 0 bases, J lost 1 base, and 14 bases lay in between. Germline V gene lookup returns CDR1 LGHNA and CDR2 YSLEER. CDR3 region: CASSQEGRGGGTDTQYF. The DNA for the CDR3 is TGCGCCAGCAGCCAAGAGGGTCGAGGCGGGGGCACAGATACGCAGTATTTT.

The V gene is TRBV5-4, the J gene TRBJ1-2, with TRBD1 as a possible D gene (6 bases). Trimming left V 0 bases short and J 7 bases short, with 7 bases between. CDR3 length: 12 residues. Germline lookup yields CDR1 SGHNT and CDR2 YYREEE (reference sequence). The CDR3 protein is CASSLDRAGYTF. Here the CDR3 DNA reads TGTGCCAGCAGCTTGGACAGGGCTGGCTACACCTTC.

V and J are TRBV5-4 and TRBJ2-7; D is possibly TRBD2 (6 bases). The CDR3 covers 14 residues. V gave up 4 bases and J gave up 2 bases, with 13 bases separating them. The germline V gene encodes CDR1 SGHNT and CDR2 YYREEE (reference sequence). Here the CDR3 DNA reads TGTGCCAGCAGCCGCGGGACTCAAACCTACGAGCAGTACTTC. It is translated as CASSRGTQTYEQYF.

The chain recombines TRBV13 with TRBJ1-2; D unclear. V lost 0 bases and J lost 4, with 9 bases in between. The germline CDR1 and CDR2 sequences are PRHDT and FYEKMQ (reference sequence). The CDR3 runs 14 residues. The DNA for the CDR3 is TGTGCCAGCAGCTTAGGCCTTGGAGCCTATGGCTACACCTTC. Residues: CASSLGLGAYGYTF.

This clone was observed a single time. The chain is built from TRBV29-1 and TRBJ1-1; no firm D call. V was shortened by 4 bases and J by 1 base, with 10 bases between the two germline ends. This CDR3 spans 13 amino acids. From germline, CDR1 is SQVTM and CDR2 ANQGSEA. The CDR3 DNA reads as TGCAGCGTTGTGGTTCAAGGGAACACTGAAGCTTTCTTT. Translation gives CSVVVQGNTEAFF.

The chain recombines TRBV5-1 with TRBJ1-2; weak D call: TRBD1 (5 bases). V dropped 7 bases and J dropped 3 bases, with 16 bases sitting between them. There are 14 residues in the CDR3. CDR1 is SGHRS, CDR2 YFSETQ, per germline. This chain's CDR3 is CASRQAGVDYGYTF. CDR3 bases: TGCGCCAGCCGCCAGGCGGGGGTCGACTATGGCTACACCTTC.

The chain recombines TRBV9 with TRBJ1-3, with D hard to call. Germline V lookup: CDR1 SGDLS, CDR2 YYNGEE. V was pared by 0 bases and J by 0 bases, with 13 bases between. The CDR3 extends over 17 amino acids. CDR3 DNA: TGTGCCAGCAGCGTAGGGTCCGGGCAACACTCTGGAAACACCATATATTTT. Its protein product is CASSVGSGQHSGNTIYF.

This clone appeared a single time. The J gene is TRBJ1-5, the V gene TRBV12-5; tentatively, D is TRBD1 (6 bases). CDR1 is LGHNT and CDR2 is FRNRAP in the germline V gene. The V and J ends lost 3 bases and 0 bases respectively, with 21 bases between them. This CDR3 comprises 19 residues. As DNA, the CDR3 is TGTGCTAGTGGTTTCCCCCCCGCAGGGGAAGTTTATAGCAATCAGCCCCAGCATTTT. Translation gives CASGFPPAGEVYSNQPQHF.

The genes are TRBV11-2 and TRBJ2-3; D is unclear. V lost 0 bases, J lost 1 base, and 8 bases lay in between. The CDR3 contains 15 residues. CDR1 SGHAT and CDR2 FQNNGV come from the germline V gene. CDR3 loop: CASSLEIRRTDTQYF. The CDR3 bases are TGTGCCAGCAGCTTAGAGATTCGCCGCACAGATACGCAGTATTTT.

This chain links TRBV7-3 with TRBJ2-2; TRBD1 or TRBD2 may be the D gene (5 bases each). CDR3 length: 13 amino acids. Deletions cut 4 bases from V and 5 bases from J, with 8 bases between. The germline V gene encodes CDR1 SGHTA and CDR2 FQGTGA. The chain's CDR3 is CASSSGPTGELFF. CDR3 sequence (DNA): TGTGCCAGCAGCTCGGGACCGACCGGGGAGCTGTTTTTT.

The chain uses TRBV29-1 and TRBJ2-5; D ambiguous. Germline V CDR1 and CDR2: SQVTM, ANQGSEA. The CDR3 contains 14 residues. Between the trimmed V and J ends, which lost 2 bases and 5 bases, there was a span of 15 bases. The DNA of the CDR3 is TGCAGCGTTGAACACGGGCGGCTTCTCGAGACCCAGTACTTC. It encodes CSVEHGRLLETQYF.

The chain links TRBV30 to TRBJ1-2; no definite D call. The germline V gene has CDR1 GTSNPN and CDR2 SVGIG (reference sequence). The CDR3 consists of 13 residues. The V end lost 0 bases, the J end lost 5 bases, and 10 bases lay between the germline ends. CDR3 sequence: CAWSVPTEYGYTF. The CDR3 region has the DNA TGTGCCTGGAGTGTACCGACGGAGTATGGCTACACCTTC.